The entry that follows covers one T cell receptor beta chain sequence. This sample stems from a study of blood T cell repertoires in COVID-19. Study overall: The origin of the acute and convalescent COVID-19 samples was the United States, Italy and Spain. The analysed material was cDNA or gDNA that came from T cells, B-cell-depleted T cells, or PBMCs.

The CDR3 has 13 amino acids. Between the trimmed V and J ends, which lost 3 bases and 6 bases, there was a span of 11 bases. Germline lookup yields CDR1 SGHNT and CDR2 YYREEE (reference sequence). The method was immunoSEQ multiplex PCR; TCRdb's version includes in-frame clones alone and lacks a portion of them. The sample carries roughly 200,000 clones, nearly 90% recorded once. This TCR came from a man aged 50 or older with COVID-19, enrolled during active disease. The chain is built from TRBV5-4 and TRBJ2-3; no firm D call. The sample was peripheral blood. The CDR3 protein is CASSSPSSDTQYF. CDR3 in DNA: TGTGCCAGCAGCTCACCATCGAGTGATACGCAGTATTTT.